This TCR beta chain was recovered during a study of shared T cell receptors in the human thymus. This CDR3 contains 18 residues. In germline, CDR1 is PRHDT, CDR2 FYEKMQ (reference sequence). With V trimmed by 5 bases and J by 7 bases, 20 bases remained unmatched. Method: immunoSEQ multiplex PCR; TCRdb's copy keeps in-frame clones and lacks some. Here the sample spans approximately 730,000 clones, around 85% being singletons. The sample also formed part of further work on human thymus T cells. From that report: V and J gene usage appeared biased in thymic and blood repertoires. Related work showed strongly overlapping thymic repertoires across unrelated individuals.

V and J are TRBV13 and TRBJ1-2; 9 bases fit TRBD1. The sequencing sample was made of thymocytes. This clonotype was sampled from a girl under three years old with a congenital heart defect. CDR3 DNA: TGTGCCAGCAGCGTATACCGGGACAGGGATTGTGTCCATATTGGCTACACCTTC. It specifies CASSVYRDRDCVHIGYTF. The variable domain in full, completed from reference TRBV13 and TRBJ1-2, reads AAGVIQSPRHLIKEKRETATLKCYPIPRHDTVYWYQQGPGQDPQFLISFYEKMQSDKGSIPDRFSAQQFSDYHSELNMSSLELGDSALYFCASSVYRDRDCVHIGYTFGSGTRLTVV.